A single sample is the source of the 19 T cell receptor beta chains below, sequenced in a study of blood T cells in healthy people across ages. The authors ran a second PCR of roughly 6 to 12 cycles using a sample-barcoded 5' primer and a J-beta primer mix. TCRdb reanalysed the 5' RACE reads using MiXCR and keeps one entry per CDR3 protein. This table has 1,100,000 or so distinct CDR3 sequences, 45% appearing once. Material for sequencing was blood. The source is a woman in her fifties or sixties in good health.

CDR3 DNA: TGCAGCGCAGGACTAAACAGGCCTAGGGACAATGAGCAGTTCTTC. Translating it yields CSAGLNRPRDNEQFF. The chain carries TRBV29-1 and TRBJ2-1; tentatively, D is TRBD2 (6 bases). V was pared by 7 bases and J by 5 bases, with 21 bases between. The CDR3 covers 15 residues. The V gene's germline CDR1 is SQVTM and CDR2 ANQGSEA.

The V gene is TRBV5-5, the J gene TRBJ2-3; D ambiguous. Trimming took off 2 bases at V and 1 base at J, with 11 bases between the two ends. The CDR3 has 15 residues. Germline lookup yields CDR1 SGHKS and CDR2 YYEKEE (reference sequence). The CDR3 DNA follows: TGTGCCAGCAGCTTAAGGAACACTCGCACAGATACGCAGTATTTT. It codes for CASSLRNTRTDTQYF.

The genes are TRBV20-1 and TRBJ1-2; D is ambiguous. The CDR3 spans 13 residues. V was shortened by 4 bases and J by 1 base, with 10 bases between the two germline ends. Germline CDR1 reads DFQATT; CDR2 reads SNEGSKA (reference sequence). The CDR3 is CSAMQAINYGYTF. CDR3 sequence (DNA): TGCAGTGCTATGCAGGCTATTAACTATGGCTACACCTTC.

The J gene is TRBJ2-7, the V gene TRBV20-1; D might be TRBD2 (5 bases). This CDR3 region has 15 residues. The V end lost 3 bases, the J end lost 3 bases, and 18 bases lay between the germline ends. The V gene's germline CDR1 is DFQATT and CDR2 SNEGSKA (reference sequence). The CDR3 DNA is TGCAGTGCTAGGACGGGAAAGCCGGCCTTCTACGAGCAGTACTTC. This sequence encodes CSARTGKPAFYEQYF.

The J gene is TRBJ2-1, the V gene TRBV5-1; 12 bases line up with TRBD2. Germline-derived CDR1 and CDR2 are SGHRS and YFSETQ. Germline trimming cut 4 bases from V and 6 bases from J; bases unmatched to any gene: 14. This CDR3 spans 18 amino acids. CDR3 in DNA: TGCGCCAGCAGCGAAGCTCGACTAGCGGGAGTCTTGCGCAATGAGCAGTTCTTC. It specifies CASSEARLAGVLRNEQFF. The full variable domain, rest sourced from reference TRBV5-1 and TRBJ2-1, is KAGVTQTPRYLIKTRGQQVTLSCSPISGHRSVSWYQQTPGQGLQFLFEYFSETQRNKGNFPGRFSGRQFSNSRSEMNVSTLELGDSALYLCASSEARLAGVLRNEQFFGPGTRLTVL.

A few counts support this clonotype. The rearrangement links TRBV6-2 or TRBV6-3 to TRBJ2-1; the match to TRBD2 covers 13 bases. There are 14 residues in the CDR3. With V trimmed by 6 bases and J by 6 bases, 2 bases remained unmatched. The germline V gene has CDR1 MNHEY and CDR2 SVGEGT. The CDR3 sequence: CASRTSGRTNEQFF. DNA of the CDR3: TGTGCCAGCAGGACTAGCGGGAGGACCAATGAGCAGTTCTTC.

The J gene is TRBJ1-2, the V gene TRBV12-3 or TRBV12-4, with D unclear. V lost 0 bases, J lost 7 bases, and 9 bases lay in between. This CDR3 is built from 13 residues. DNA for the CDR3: TGTGCCAGCAGTTTAGCTCAGGATAGTGGCTACACCTTC. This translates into CASSLAQDSGYTF.

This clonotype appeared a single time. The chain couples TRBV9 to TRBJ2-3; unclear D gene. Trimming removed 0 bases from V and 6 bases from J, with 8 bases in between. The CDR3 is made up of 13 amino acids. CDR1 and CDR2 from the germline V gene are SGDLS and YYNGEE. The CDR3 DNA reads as TGTGCCAGCAGCGTAGGTGTGATCGATACGCAGTATTTT. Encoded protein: CASSVGVIDTQYF.

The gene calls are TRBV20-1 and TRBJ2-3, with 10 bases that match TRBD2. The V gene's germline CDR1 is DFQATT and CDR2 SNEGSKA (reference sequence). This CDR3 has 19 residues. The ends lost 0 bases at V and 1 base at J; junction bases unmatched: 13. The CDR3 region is CSARDFRLAGARGTDTQYF. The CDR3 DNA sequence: TGCAGTGCTAGAGATTTTCGGCTAGCGGGAGCTAGGGGCACAGATACGCAGTATTTT.

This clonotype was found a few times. This CDR3 is CASSRAGAWETQYF. The CDR3 DNA reads as TGCGCCAGCAGCCGAGCGGGAGCTTGGGAGACCCAGTACTTC. J is TRBJ2-5 and V is TRBV4-1; 8 bases are shared with TRBD2. J was trimmed by 5 bases and V by 4 bases; bases with no gene match: 6. The CDR3 contains 14 residues. In germline, CDR1 is MGHRA, CDR2 YSYEKL.

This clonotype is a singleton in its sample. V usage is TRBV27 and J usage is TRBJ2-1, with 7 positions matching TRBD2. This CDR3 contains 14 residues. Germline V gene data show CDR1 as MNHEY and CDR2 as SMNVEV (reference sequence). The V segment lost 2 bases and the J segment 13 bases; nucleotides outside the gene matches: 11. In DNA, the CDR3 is TGTGCCAGCAGTTTAACCGTCCGGGGGGAGACCCAGTTCTTC. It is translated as CASSLTVRGETQFF.

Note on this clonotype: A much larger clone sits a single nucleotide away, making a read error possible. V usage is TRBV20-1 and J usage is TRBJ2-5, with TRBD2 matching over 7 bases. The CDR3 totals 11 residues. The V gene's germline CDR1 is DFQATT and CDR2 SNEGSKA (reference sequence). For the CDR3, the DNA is TGCAGGGCCCCGGGAGGACAGACCCAGTACTTC. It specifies CRAPGGQTQYF.

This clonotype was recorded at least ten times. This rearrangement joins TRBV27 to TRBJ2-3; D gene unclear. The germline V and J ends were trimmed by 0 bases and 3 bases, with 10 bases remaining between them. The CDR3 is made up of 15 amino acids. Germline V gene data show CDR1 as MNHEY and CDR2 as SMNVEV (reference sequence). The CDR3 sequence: CASSLSPEGTDTQYF. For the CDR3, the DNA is TGTGCCAGCAGTTTATCGCCGGAAGGTACAGATACGCAGTATTTT.

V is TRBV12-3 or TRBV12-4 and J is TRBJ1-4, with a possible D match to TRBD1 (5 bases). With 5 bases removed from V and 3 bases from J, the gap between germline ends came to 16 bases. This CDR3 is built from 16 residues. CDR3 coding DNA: TGTGCCAGCAGTGACGCTGTGCGGGGCTCTAATGAAAAACTGTTTTTT. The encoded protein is CASSDAVRGSNEKLFF.

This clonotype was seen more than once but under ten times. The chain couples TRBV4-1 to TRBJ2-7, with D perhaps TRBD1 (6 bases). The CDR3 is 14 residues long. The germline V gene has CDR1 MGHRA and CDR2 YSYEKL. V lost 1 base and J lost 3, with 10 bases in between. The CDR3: CASSQGQGFYEQYF. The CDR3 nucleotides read TGCGCCAGCAGCCAAGGCCAGGGGTTCTACGAGCAGTACTTC.

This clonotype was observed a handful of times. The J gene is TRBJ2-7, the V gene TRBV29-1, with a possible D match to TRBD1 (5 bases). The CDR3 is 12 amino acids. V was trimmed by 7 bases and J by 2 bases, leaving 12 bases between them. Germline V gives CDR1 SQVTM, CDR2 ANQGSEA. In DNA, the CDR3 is TGCAGCGGCTCCGACAGTGCCTACGAGCAGTACTTC. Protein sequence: CSGSDSAYEQYF.

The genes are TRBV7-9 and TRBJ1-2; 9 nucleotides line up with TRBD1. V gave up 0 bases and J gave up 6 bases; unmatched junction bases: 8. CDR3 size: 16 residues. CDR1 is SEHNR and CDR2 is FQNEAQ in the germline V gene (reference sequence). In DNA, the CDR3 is TGTGCCAGCAGCTTAGCGTTCCGGGACAGGGCTCATGGCTACACCTTC. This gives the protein CASSLAFRDRAHGYTF.

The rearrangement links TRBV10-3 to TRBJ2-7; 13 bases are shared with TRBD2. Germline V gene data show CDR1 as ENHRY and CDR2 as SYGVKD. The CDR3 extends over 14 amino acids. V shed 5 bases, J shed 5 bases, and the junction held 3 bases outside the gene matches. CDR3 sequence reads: CAISRTSGSDEQYF. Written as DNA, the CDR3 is TGTGCCATCAGTAGGACTAGCGGGAGCGACGAGCAGTACTTC.

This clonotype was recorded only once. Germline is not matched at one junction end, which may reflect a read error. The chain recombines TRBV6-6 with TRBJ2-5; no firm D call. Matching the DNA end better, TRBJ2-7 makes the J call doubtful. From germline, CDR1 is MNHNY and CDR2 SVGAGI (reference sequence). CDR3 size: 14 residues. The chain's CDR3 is CAGSYGLFSYEQYF. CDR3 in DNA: TGCGCCGGCAGTTACGGGCTCTTCTCCTACGAGCAGTACTTC.